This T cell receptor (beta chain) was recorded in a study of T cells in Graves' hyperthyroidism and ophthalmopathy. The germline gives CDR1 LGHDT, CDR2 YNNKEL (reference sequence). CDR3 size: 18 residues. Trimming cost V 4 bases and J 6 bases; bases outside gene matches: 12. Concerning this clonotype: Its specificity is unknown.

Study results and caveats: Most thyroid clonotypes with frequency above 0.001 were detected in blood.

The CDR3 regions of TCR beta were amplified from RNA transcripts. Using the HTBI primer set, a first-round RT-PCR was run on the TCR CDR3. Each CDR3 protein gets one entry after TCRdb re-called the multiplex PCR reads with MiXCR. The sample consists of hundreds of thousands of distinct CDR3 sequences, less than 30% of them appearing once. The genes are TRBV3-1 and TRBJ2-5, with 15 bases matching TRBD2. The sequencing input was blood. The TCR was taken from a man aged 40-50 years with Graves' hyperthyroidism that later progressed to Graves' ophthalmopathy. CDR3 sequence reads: CASSRRTSGRADLQTQYF. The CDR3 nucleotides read TGTGCCAGCAGCCGGAGGACTAGCGGGAGGGCCGATTTACAGACCCAGTACTTC.